The entry below describes one T cell receptor (beta chain). The V and J ends lost 3 bases and 0 bases, in that order; junction bases with no gene match: 10. Per the germline V gene, CDR1 is KGHSH and CDR2 is LQKENI. This CDR3 contains 17 residues. The record originates from a study of blood T cell repertoires in COVID-19. Study at large: Donors in the United States, Italy and Spain gave samples during acute or convalescent COVID-19. PBMCs, B-cell-depleted T cells, or T cells provided the cDNA or gDNA that made up the material.

Original processing notes: Quantification of nucleated cells was approximated via reference gene primer amplification. Clones were sequenced by immunoSEQ multiplex PCR, and TCRdb holds only the in-frame ones, with some missing. That table furnishes V, J and clone size, whereas the DNA furnished D and trimming. The sample lists fewer than 120,000 clones; approximately 68% were seen once. Sample: peripheral blood. This clonotype was obtained from a woman in her sixties or seventies with acute or convalescent COVID-19. The rearrangement links TRBV18 to TRBJ2-7, with 8 bases lining up with TRBD1. Written as DNA, the CDR3 is TGTGCCAGCTCACCTGTTGCATGGCAGGGGGCCTCCTACGAGCAGTACTTC. Amino acids: CASSPVAWQGASYEQYF.